This entry lists 15 T cell receptor beta chains sequenced from one sample in a study of read filtering for tumor transcriptome and immune sequencing (dated by TCRdb to 2019 to 2021). The sample was run on an Illumina HiSeq 4000. TCR libraries were built from 300 to 450 ng RNA with the Immunoverse kit, using molecular barcoded adaptors covering alpha/delta and beta/gamma chains. The public sequencing data were trimmed at Q25 with fastp and processed into clonotypes with MiXCR by TCRdb, which kept only in-frame beta chains. Every entry covers one CDR3 protein and lists the most common genes and DNA from its rows. The sample includes about 57,000 distinct CDR3 sequences, with 20% to 25% observed a single time. Of the sample, approximately 17% is held by the ten largest clones. Sequences were obtained from a population of CD138-negative cells sorted from bone marrow. The cell subset or site label on this specimen signifies: bone marrow mononuclear cells depleted of CD138+ plasma/myeloma cells by negative magnetic selection. The source is a donor aged 40 or older with multiple myeloma.

A note on this clonotype: Possible read error: a much larger clone is one base away. No DNA is shown, since the ends of the CDR3 on it are uncertain; the CDR3 is the one TCRdb lists. This chain connects TRBV29-1 to TRBJ2-1; the D call of TRBD1 is as the table states it, not checked on the DNA. Counting both end residues, the CDR3 totals 11 amino acids. The V gene's germline CDR1 is SQVTM and CDR2 ANQGSEA. CDR3 sequence: CSVGGGSEQLF.

Turning to this clonotype: The conserved phenylalanine or tryptophan normally closing the CDR3 is absent here, so this likely arose from a read error. The chain links TRBV4-1 to TRBJ2-2; D unclear. The CDR3 totals 15 residues. CDR1 MGHRA and CDR2 YSYEKL come from the germline V gene. CDR3: CACSRSETNTGELFL. The CDR3 nucleotides read TGCGCCTGCAGCCGATCGGAAACGAACACCGGGGAGCTGTTTCTT.

This clonotype has ten or more counts. The rearrangement uses TRBV30 and TRBJ1-2, with D perhaps TRBD1 (6 bases). This CDR3 is 12 amino acids long. The V end lost 3 bases, the J end lost 13 bases, and 18 bases lay between the germline ends. The V gene's germline CDR1 is GTSNPN and CDR2 SVGIG (reference sequence). CDR3 nucleotide sequence: TGTGCCTGGAGCACCATACAGGGAATCTCCACCTTC. Its protein product is CAWSTIQGISTF.

The sample holds many counts of this clonotype. V is TRBV5-1 and J is TRBJ1-5; the match to TRBD1 covers 7 bases. The germline V gene encodes CDR1 SGHRS and CDR2 YFSETQ. The CDR3 consists of 15 residues. The junction had 10 bases not matched to a gene; V was cut back by 4 bases and J by 6 bases. The CDR3 protein is CASSQDRVLGQPQHF. CDR3 nucleotide sequence: TGCGCCAGCAGCCAAGACAGGGTTCTTGGTCAGCCCCAGCATTTT.

By share, this clonotype ranks as medium-sized (0.01 to 0.1%). This chain connects TRBV20-1 to TRBJ2-1; D may be TRBD1 (5 bases). Trimming took off 6 bases at V and 9 bases at J, with 21 bases between the two ends. Germline values: CDR1 DFQATT, CDR2 SNEGSKA (reference sequence). The CDR3 consists of 14 residues. As DNA, the CDR3 is TGCAGTGCCAGTTACTTCAGGGTTTTCGGTGAGCAGTTCTTC. Its protein is CSASYFRVFGEQFF.

This clonotype was observed at least ten times. The chain couples TRBV5-5 to TRBJ1-1; D not resolved. V was pared by 0 bases and J by 1 base, with 10 bases between. CDR3 size: 15 residues. Germline V gene data show CDR1 as SGHKS and CDR2 as YYEKEE (reference sequence). The CDR3 nucleotides are TGTGCCAGCAGCTTGGCCAGTGCAGGGAACACTGAAGCTTTCTTT. Residues: CASSLASAGNTEAFF.

This clonotype came up many times. The V gene is TRBV18, the J gene TRBJ1-2, with TRBD1 matching over 7 bases. Germline V lookup: CDR1 KGHSH, CDR2 LQKENI. The CDR3 is 14 residues long. V shed 3 bases, J shed 4 bases, and the junction held 5 bases outside the gene matches. CDR3 in DNA: TGTGCCAGCTCACCGTCCGGGACAGCCTATGGCTACACCTTC. Its translation: CASSPSGTAYGYTF.

This clonotype appeared many times. An end of the junction differs from the germline gene, which may be a read error. This chain joins TRBV7-7 and TRBJ1-5; a weak D match, TRBD1 (6 bases). Germline V gives CDR1 SSHAT, CDR2 FNYEAQ (reference sequence). This CDR3 region has 13 residues. CDR3 sequence: CASSLDRNQPQHF. In DNA form, the CDR3 reads TGTGCTAGCAGCTTAGACAGGAATCAGCCCCAGCATTTT.

For this clonotype: A single base separates this from a much larger clone, so it may be a read error. The J gene is TRBJ2-1, the V gene TRBV19; 7 bases fit TRBD1. There are 14 residues in the CDR3. The germline V gene has CDR1 LNHDA and CDR2 SQIVND (reference sequence). CDR3 sequence (DNA): TGTGCCACCTCTAGGACAGGAACCTACAATGAGCAGCTCTTC. Translating it yields CATSRTGTYNEQLF.

The sample holds many counts of this clonotype. The rearrangement uses TRBV7-6 and TRBJ1-5, with TRBD1 matching 8 bases. After removal of 4 bases from V and 3 bases from J, the junction contained 14 bases not matched to a gene. This CDR3 contains 18 residues. Germline V gene lookup returns CDR1 SGHVS and CDR2 FNYEAQ. Here the CDR3 reads CASSSNPGDRISNQPQHF. CDR3 nucleotides: TGTGCCAGCAGCTCAAACCCAGGGGACAGGATTTCCAATCAGCCCCAGCATTTT.

This clonotype came up many times. The CDR3 sequence is CASTPSGAYNEQFF. As DNA, the CDR3 is TGCGCCAGCACCCCTAGCGGGGCCTACAATGAGCAGTTCTTC. The chain has TRBV5-1 and TRBJ2-1, with TRBD2 identical over 9 bases. The CDR3 extends over 14 amino acids. The V gene's germline CDR1 is SGHRS and CDR2 YFSETQ. The junction had 3 bases not matched to a gene; V was cut back by 6 bases and J by 2 bases.

In its sample, this clonotype was seen many times. This chain connects TRBV9 to TRBJ1-1, with TRBD1 identical over 10 bases. Looked up from germline, CDR1 is SGDLS and CDR2 is YYNGEE. CDR3 length: 16 amino acids. The junction had 6 bases not matched to a gene; V was cut back by 0 bases and J by 4 bases. This chain's CDR3 is CASSVGVGTGVTEAFF. The CDR3 region has the DNA TGTGCCAGCAGCGTAGGAGTAGGGACAGGGGTCACTGAAGCTTTCTTT.

This clonotype was recorded many times. The J gene is TRBJ2-7, the V gene TRBV28; D remains ambiguous. CDR1 and CDR2 (germline): MDHEN, SYDVKM. CDR3 length: 15 amino acids. The V gene lost 5 bases and the J gene lost 3 bases, with 17 bases spanning the gap. The CDR3 DNA sequence: TGTGCCAGCAGTCCTCCCGCCGGTCCGGTCTACGAGCAGTACTTC. This encodes CASSPPAGPVYEQYF. The full variable domain, rest sourced from reference TRBV28 and TRBJ2-7, is DVKVTQSSRYLVKRTGEKVFLECVQDMDHENMFWYRQDPGLGLRLIYFSYDVKMKEKGDIPEGYSVSREKKERFSLILESASTNQTSMYLCASSPPAGPVYEQYFGPGTRLTVT.

Concerning this clonotype: A clone one base away is much larger, so this may be a read error. V usage is TRBV3-1 and J usage is TRBJ2-5, with 9 bases lining up with TRBD2. The CDR3 is 14 amino acids. Germline CDR1 reads LGHDT; CDR2 reads YNNKEL (reference sequence). The CDR3 DNA reads TGTGCCAGCGGCCAAGGGACTAGCCGGGAGACCCAGTACTTC. The encoded protein is CASGQGTSRETQYF.

The V gene is TRBV7-9, the J gene TRBJ2-2, with a weak D call TRBD2 (5 bases). Germline CDR1 is SEHNR and CDR2 is FQNEAQ (reference sequence). Trimming removed 10 bases at V and 7 bases at J, with 10 bases between. The CDR3 contains 11 residues. Here the CDR3 DNA reads TGTGCCACCCGGGGTTTCGGGGAGCTGTTTTTT. Translation: CATRGFGELFF.